Here is one TCR beta chain with its context. TCRdb's table, derived via immunoSEQ multiplex PCR, lists solely in-frame clones and lacks some. Of about 120,000 clones in the sample, 85% are singletons; the top ten hold more than 10%. The data originate from a study of blood T cell repertoires in COVID-19. The V and J ends lost 2 bases and 6 bases, in that order; junction bases with no gene match: 4. From germline, CDR1 is SGHRS and CDR2 YFSETQ. The CDR3 loop spans 15 amino acids. The chain uses TRBV5-1 and TRBJ2-1; TRBD1 agrees at 11 bases. The sequence derives from a human donor in a cohort sampled during active COVID-19. The sample was peripheral blood. This chain's CDR3 is CASSFRDRGFNEQFF. In DNA form, the CDR3 reads TGCGCCAGCAGCTTTCGGGACAGGGGGTTCAATGAGCAGTTCTTC.